The 14 T cell receptor beta chains reported below all come from one sample, sequenced in a study of T cell repertoires in cytomegalovirus infection (dated by TCRdb to the late 2010s). TCRdb records Illumina HiSeq 1500 as the sequencer. TCRdb reworked the public reads: Q25 trimming with fastp, MiXCR clone assembly, productive beta chains retained. Every CDR3 protein is listed once, alongside the most common genes and DNA of its rows. The sample yields fewer than 350,000 distinct CDR3 sequences; roughly 17% were counted once. Clones ranked in the top ten supply about 12% of the sample. The specimen was PBMCs. These receptors all come from a human donor in good health (CMV status not recorded). Some clones in this sample may be carry-over from other donors' samples.

This clonotype was picked up many times. This chain connects TRBV28 to TRBJ2-7; TRBD1 aligns across 7 bases. V dropped 2 bases and J dropped 2; count of bases not matched to a gene: 6. Germline assignment: CDR1 MDHEN and CDR2 SYDVKM. The CDR3 consists of 15 residues. CDR3 DNA sequence: TGTGCCAGCAGTTTAGACCACAGGGGCACCTACGAGCAGTACTTC. It yields the protein CASSLDHRGTYEQYF.

This clonotype was observed a few times. J is TRBJ1-4 and V is TRBV9, with D possibly matching TRBD1 (6 bases). Trimming pared 4 bases from V and 10 bases from J, leaving 17 bases between. There are 14 residues in the CDR3. Per germline, CDR1 SGDLS and CDR2 YYNGEE. CDR3 region: CASSPGMGAAKLFF. Here the CDR3 DNA reads TGTGCCAGCAGCCCTGGGATGGGGGCTGCAAAACTGTTTTTT.

This clonotype was counted at least ten times. The chain couples TRBV6-5 to TRBJ1-5; D remains unclear. CDR3 size: 16 residues. V was pared by 0 bases and J by 6 bases, with 15 bases between. Per the germline V gene, CDR1 is MNHEY and CDR2 is SVGAGI. The CDR3 is CASSYSYTALLQPQHF. The DNA of the CDR3 is TGTGCCAGCAGTTACTCGTATACGGCCCTGCTTCAGCCCCAGCATTTT.

This clonotype was recorded at least ten times. CDR3 nucleotides: TGTGCCAGCAGTCCAGGGACAGGCCTCAATCAGCCCCAGCATTTT. Amino acid sequence: CASSPGTGLNQPQHF. The chain is built from TRBV12-3 or TRBV12-4 and TRBJ1-5; TRBD1 aligns across 8 bases. This CDR3 contains 15 residues. Losses at the gene ends were 5 bases for V and 3 bases for J; bases not matched to a gene: 6.

The chain joins TRBV9 to TRBJ1-6; D is uncertain. Trimming cost V 0 bases and J 9 bases, with 13 bases left between them. CDR3 length: 15 amino acids. Germline CDR1 is SGDLS and CDR2 is YYNGEE. CDR3 nucleotide sequence: TGTGCCAGCAGCGTAGGTTCCGCGTCGGGTTCACCCCTCCACTTT. It is translated as CASSVGSASGSPLHF. The whole variable domain, remainder taken from reference TRBV9 and TRBJ1-6, is DSGVTQTPKHLITATGQRVTLRCSPRSGDLSVYWYQQSLDQGLQFLIQYYNGEERAKGNILERFSAQQFPDLHSELNLSSLELGDSALYFCASSVGSASGSPLHFGNGTRLTVT.

The chain employs TRBV12-3 or TRBV12-4 and TRBJ1-4; perhaps TRBD1 as D (5 bases). The CDR3 has 13 amino acids. The V end lost 6 bases, the J end lost 6 bases, and 11 bases lay between the germline ends. The CDR3 DNA follows: TGTGCCAGCAGCCCCCGGGACTATGAAAAACTGTTTTTT. Translated, it gives CASSPRDYEKLFF.

This chain connects TRBV28 to TRBJ1-5; perhaps TRBD1 as D (5 bases). V lost 4 bases, J lost 6 bases, and 16 bases lay in between. The CDR3 spans 15 residues. CDR1 MDHEN and CDR2 SYDVKM come from the germline V gene. CDR3 sequence reads: CASSYGGGGGQPQHF. CDR3 sequence (DNA): TGTGCCAGCAGTTACGGAGGCGGGGGGGGTCAGCCCCAGCATTTT.

Concerning this clonotype: A much larger clone differs by one base, so this may be a read error. The rearrangement uses TRBV2 and TRBJ2-2; D assignment may be TRBD1 or TRBD2 (5 bases each). This CDR3 comprises 18 residues. Per germline, CDR1 SNHLY and CDR2 FYNNEI. CDR3 coding DNA: TGTGCCAGCAGTGACGACGCGGCAGGGCCAGTATCACCCGGGGAGCTGCTTTTT. Translation: CASSDDAAGPVSPGELLF.

This clonotype was seen repeatedly, ten times or more. The J gene is TRBJ1-4, the V gene TRBV7-9, with D unresolved. The CDR3 totals 15 residues. V lost 6 bases and J lost 3, with 14 bases in between. CDR1 SEHNR and CDR2 FQNEAQ come from the germline V gene (reference sequence). CDR3 sequence reads: CASSPELLANEKLFF. The CDR3 DNA sequence: TGTGCCAGCAGTCCCGAGTTGCTTGCTAATGAAAAACTGTTTTTT.

Concerning this clonotype: Since a much larger clone is just one base distant, this may be a read error. The chain uses TRBV10-3 and TRBJ1-3; the match to TRBD1 covers 7 bases. Looked up from germline, CDR1 is ENHRY and CDR2 is SYGVKD. This CDR3 is 14 amino acids long. V was clipped by 6 bases and J by 4 bases; unmatched bases: 6. The DNA for the CDR3 is TGTGCCATCAGGGGGGGGACAGACGGAAACACCATATATTTT. Amino acids: CAIRGGTDGNTIYF.

This clonotype was seen at least ten times. V usage is TRBV7-9 and J usage is TRBJ2-7; TRBD1 might be the D (5 bases). V was clipped by 5 bases and J by 4 bases, with 18 bases between them. CDR3 length: 15 amino acids. In germline, CDR1 is SEHNR, CDR2 FQNEAQ (reference sequence). CDR3 protein: CASSPSPPGQYEQYF. In DNA form, the CDR3 reads TGTGCCAGCAGCCCCTCCCCGCCAGGGCAGTACGAGCAGTACTTC.

This clonotype was seen just once. V usage is TRBV28 and J usage is TRBJ1-1; D not certain. The ends were cut back, 8 bases at V and 5 bases at J, with 24 bases in the middle. CDR1 is MDHEN, CDR2 SYDVKM, per germline. CDR3 length equals 16 residues. CDR3 sequence (DNA): TGTGCCAGCCCTCCTTTGGGAGCCAGGCTGAGGACTGAAGCTTTCTTT. Encoded protein: CASPPLGARLRTEAFF.

This clonotype was detected ten times or more. V gene TRBV7-2 combines with J gene TRBJ1-3; tentative D call: TRBD1 (5 bases). CDR3 length equals 18 residues. V lost 1 base to trimming and J lost 0 bases, with 16 bases between them. Germline CDR1 is SGHTA and CDR2 is FQGNSA. CDR3 coding DNA: TGTGCCAGCAGCTTAGATGATTACAGGTCCGACTCTGGAAACACCATATATTTT. Translated, it gives CASSLDDYRSDSGNTIYF.

A remark on this clonotype: Being one base from a much bigger clone, this may be a read error. J is TRBJ1-6 and V is TRBV12-3 or TRBV12-4; D call uncertain. This CDR3 contains 12 residues. As DNA, the CDR3 is TGTACCAGCAGTTTAATCAATTCACCCCTCCACTTT. It specifies CTSSLINSPLHF.